This is a list of T cell receptor beta chains from one sample in a study of blood T cell repertoires in COVID-19. The data were produced by immunoSEQ multiplex PCR, yet TCRdb's version contains in-frame clones alone and is incomplete. Among under 20,000 clones listed, 91% were seen once. The sample taken for sequencing was peripheral blood. Every receptor here comes from a human donor in a cohort sampled during active COVID-19. Each CDR3 is given without its conserved first and last residue. The order of the fields is clone size, V gene, J gene, CDR3 protein. Clone size appears in some rows only: once, few, many, or a class for an expanded clone.

size: -; V: TRBV19; J: TRBJ1-3; CDR3: ASSSSGFGQYSGNTIY
size: -; V: TRBV4-1; J: TRBJ2-1; CDR3: ASSQEGPPYNEQF
size: -; V: TRBV7-9; J: TRBJ2-7; CDR3: ASRSNSYEQY
size: -; V: TRBV10-3; J: TRBJ2-7; CDR3: AISESGQEDEQY
size: medium-sized; V: TRBV6-6; J: TRBJ1-6; CDR3: ASTQGQGARNSPLH
size: -; V: TRBV13; J: TRBJ1-6; CDR3: ASKRGISYNSPLH
size: -; V: TRBV3-1/TRBV3-2; J: TRBJ1-2; CDR3: ASSPTVGYGYT
size: -; V: TRBV6-5; J: TRBJ2-7; CDR3: ASSYSPGGFEQY
size: -; V: TRBV10-3; J: TRBJ2-2; CDR3: AITEGQVPGTGELF
size: -; V: TRBV24-1; J: TRBJ2-1; CDR3: ATSDRNEQF
size: -; V: TRBV3-1/TRBV3-2; J: TRBJ2-2; CDR3: ASSQARGQSYRELF
size: -; V: TRBV28; J: TRBJ2-1; CDR3: ASSFESSGSRNEQF
size: -; V: TRBV19; J: TRBJ1-2; CDR3: ASSRRGPNYGYT
size: once; V: TRBV2; J: TRBJ1-5; CDR3: ASSEGRGRNQPQH
size: -; V: TRBV28; J: TRBJ2-5; CDR3: ASSFAGGAETQY
size: -; V: TRBV24-1; J: TRBJ2-1; CDR3: ATSESGRSSYNEQF